These 20 T cell receptor beta chains were sequenced from one sample in a study of OX40 agonist ivuxolimab in advanced cancers. TCRdb's table, derived via immunoSEQ multiplex PCR, lists solely in-frame clones and lacks some. The table shows about 69,000 clones, with 75% to 90% occurring only once. The sample in question was CD4+ or CD8+ T cells sorted from blood, obtained in a trial of the OX40 agonist ivuxolimab. The receptors derive from an adult with an advanced solid tumor such as melanoma, head and neck, liver or kidney cancer.

In its sample, this clone was seen once. The CDR3 bases are TGTGCCAGCAGCGTAGACTTCGCGGGAGGGCCGAAGAATGAGCAGTTCTTC. Its translation is CASSVDFAGGPKNEQFF. The rearrangement uses TRBV9 and TRBJ2-1; 9 nucleotides agree with TRBD2. The CDR3 is made up of 17 amino acids. Trimming at V came to 0 bases and at J to 7 bases, leaving 11 bases not matched to a gene. CDR1 is SGDLS and CDR2 is YYNGEE in the germline V gene.

The chain links TRBV5-4 to TRBJ1-2; D is undetermined. The CDR3 has 13 residues. Germline CDR1 reads SGHNT; CDR2 reads YYREEE (reference sequence). The V end lost 4 bases, the J end lost 4 bases, and 11 bases lay between the germline ends. CDR3 sequence (DNA): TGTGCCAGCAGCCCCCCGGGCGGCTATGGCTACACCTTC. Residues: CASSPPGGYGYTF.

The rearrangement uses TRBV29-1 and TRBJ2-1, with 11 nucleotides matching TRBD2. The germline gives CDR1 SQVTM, CDR2 ANQGSEA. V shed 4 bases, J shed 10 bases, and the junction held 12 bases outside the gene matches. CDR3 length: 15 residues. The CDR3 DNA sequence: TGCAGCGTTGTGCATCTAGCGGGAGGTCCGGGGGAGCAGTTCTTC. This gives the protein CSVVHLAGGPGEQFF.

The V call is TRBV7-3, the J call TRBJ2-2, with D perhaps TRBD1 or TRBD2 (6 bases each). The ends were cut back, 5 bases at V and 3 bases at J, with 13 bases in the middle. Germline V CDR1 and CDR2: SGHTA, FQGTGA. The CDR3 consists of 15 residues. The CDR3 protein is CASSVARGDTGELFF. As DNA, the CDR3 is TGTGCCAGCAGCGTCGCTAGGGGGGACACCGGGGAGCTGTTTTTT.

This chain links TRBV7-2 with TRBJ1-1; D uncertain. The CDR3 totals 15 residues. Trimming removed 1 base at V and 1 base at J, with 10 bases between. Germline loops: CDR1 SGHTA, CDR2 FQGNSA. The CDR3 spells CASSLEARPNTEAFF. Written as DNA, the CDR3 is TGTGCCAGCAGCTTAGAGGCCAGGCCGAACACTGAAGCTTTCTTT.

The chain links TRBV9 to TRBJ2-1; 14 positions agree with TRBD2. CDR1 is SGDLS and CDR2 is YYNGEE in the germline V gene. The CDR3 length is 18 residues. Trimming removed 0 bases from V and 4 bases from J; junction bases left unmatched: 6. The CDR3 is CASSVGGTSGSLYNEQFF. DNA of the CDR3: TGTGCCAGCAGCGTAGGAGGGACTAGCGGGAGTCTGTACAATGAGCAGTTCTTC.

The chain uses TRBV11-1 and TRBJ1-2, with 8 bases matching TRBD1. CDR1 is SGHAT, CDR2 FQDESV, per germline (reference sequence). CDR3 size: 13 residues. Germline trimming cut 5 bases from V and 7 bases from J; bases unmatched to any gene: 6. CDR3 sequence (DNA): TGTGCCAGCAGCACCGACAGGGGTCTTGGCTACACCTTC. It is translated as CASSTDRGLGYTF.

The chain combines TRBV5-4 with TRBJ2-7; 7 bases align to TRBD2. The junction had 8 bases not matched to a gene; V was cut back by 2 bases and J by 9 bases. Germline values: CDR1 SGHNT, CDR2 YYREEE (reference sequence). The CDR3 totals 13 residues. The CDR3 sequence is CASSFPGGTTQYF. For the CDR3, the DNA is TGTGCCAGCAGCTTCCCGGGGGGAACGACGCAGTACTTC.

V is TRBV29-1 and J is TRBJ2-4, with 7 bases identical to TRBD2. The CDR3 runs 16 residues. The V and J ends lost 0 bases and 2 bases, in that order; junction bases with no gene match: 7. Germline V gene data show CDR1 as SQVTM and CDR2 as ANQGSEA. This CDR3 reads CSVEDRGEGTKNIQYF. CDR3 sequence (DNA): TGCAGCGTTGAAGATCGGGGGGAGGGGACCAAAAACATTCAGTACTTC.

This clone was seen more than once but under ten times. V is TRBV10-1 and J is TRBJ2-3; D is unresolved. The CDR3 is 11 residues long. Germline-derived CDR1 and CDR2 are WNHNN and SYGVQD (reference sequence). Trimming shortened V by 6 bases and J by 3 bases, and 4 bases separated the two germline ends. The CDR3 here is CASSQTDTQYF. CDR3 sequence (DNA): TGCGCCAGCAGCCAAACAGATACGCAGTATTTT.

The J gene is TRBJ2-6, the V gene TRBV25-1; D is unresolved. Germline-derived CDR1 and CDR2 are MGHDK and SYGVNS. Trimming stripped 1 base from V and 4 bases from J, with 2 bases between. CDR3 length: 13 amino acids. In DNA, the CDR3 is TGTGCCAGCAGTGAATCCGGGGCCAACGTCCTGACTTTC. The encoded protein is CASSESGANVLTF.

CDR3 loop: CASSSLAGSYNEQFF. CDR3 DNA sequence: TGTGCCAGCAGCTCGCTAGCGGGCTCCTACAATGAGCAGTTCTTC. This chain links TRBV7-3 with TRBJ2-1; 8 bases are shared with TRBD2. The CDR3 has 15 residues. The germline V gene encodes CDR1 SGHTA and CDR2 FQGTGA. With 4 bases clipped from V and 0 bases from J, the junction kept 2 bases outside the gene matches.

V and J are TRBV19 and TRBJ1-1; 9 bases agree with TRBD1. This CDR3 is 13 amino acids long. Per germline, CDR1 LNHDA and CDR2 SQIVND (reference sequence). The V segment lost 10 bases and the J segment 2 bases; nucleotides outside the gene matches: 5. The CDR3 is CAIADRGNTEAFF. CDR3 DNA: TGTGCCATTGCGGACAGGGGAAACACTGAAGCTTTCTTT.

CDR3 residues: CATRYGSLHNEQFF. CDR3 sequence (DNA): TGTGCCACCAGGTACGGGAGTCTCCACAATGAGCAGTTCTTC. The chain joins TRBV15 to TRBJ2-1; tentatively, D is TRBD2 (6 bases). V was clipped by 6 bases and J by 5 bases, with 14 bases between them. CDR3 length: 14 residues. Germline V CDR1 and CDR2: LNHNV, YYDKDF (reference sequence).

This rearrangement joins TRBV9 to TRBJ1-2, with a weak D call TRBD1 (5 bases). Germline V lookup: CDR1 SGDLS, CDR2 YYNGEE. This CDR3 region has 13 residues. Trimming removed 6 bases from V and 6 bases from J, with 15 bases in between. The CDR3 coding sequence is TGTGCCAGCAAAAGTTCCAGGGATGATGGCTACACCTTC. It yields the protein CASKSSRDDGYTF.

This clone has just a few counts. The gene calls are TRBV5-1 and TRBJ2-7; D is perhaps TRBD1 (6 bases). This CDR3 is 16 amino acids long. The V gene lost 0 bases and the J gene lost 0 bases, with 13 bases spanning the gap. From germline, CDR1 is SGHRS and CDR2 YFSETQ. CDR3: CASSLGHRDSSYEQYF. The CDR3 nucleotides are TGCGCCAGCAGCTTGGGCCACAGGGATAGCTCCTACGAGCAGTACTTC.

A few counts support this clone. The chain carries TRBV7-6 and TRBJ2-3; D ambiguous. Germline V lookup: CDR1 SGHVS, CDR2 FNYEAQ. This CDR3 has 14 amino acids. The ends were cut back, 1 base at V and 2 bases at J, with 7 bases in the middle. CDR3 in DNA: TGTGCCAGCAGCTTAGTAGTACTCACAGATACGCAGTATTTT. It yields the protein CASSLVVLTDTQYF.

The V call is TRBV7-2, the J call TRBJ1-1; possibly TRBD1 for D (5 bases). Germline-derived CDR1 and CDR2 are SGHTA and FQGNSA. V gave up 5 bases and J gave up 0 bases, with 10 bases separating them. This CDR3 region has 14 residues. CDR3 protein: CASSAQGVNTEAFF. The CDR3 nucleotides are TGTGCCAGCAGCGCCCAGGGTGTGAACACTGAAGCTTTCTTT.

The chain uses TRBV2 and TRBJ1-2; 7 bases are shared with TRBD1. The CDR3 contains 14 residues. Germline V gene lookup returns CDR1 SNHLY and CDR2 FYNNEI. V dropped 6 bases and J dropped 4; count of bases not matched to a gene: 8. This chain's CDR3 is CASRDSGGGYGYTF. CDR3 in DNA: TGTGCCAGCAGAGACTCAGGGGGTGGCTATGGCTACACCTTC.

The rearrangement uses TRBV9 and TRBJ2-7, with 12 nucleotides matching TRBD1. The germline gives CDR1 SGDLS, CDR2 YYNGEE. This CDR3 spans 15 amino acids. V dropped 3 bases and J dropped 4; count of bases not matched to a gene: 5. The DNA for the CDR3 is TGTGCCAGCAGCGGGGGGACAGGGGGCTATTACGAGCAGTACTTC. Protein: CASSGGTGGYYEQYF.